The entry below describes one TCR beta chain. The data were obtained in a study of blood T cell repertoires in COVID-19. At the level of the study: Sites in the United States, Italy and Spain provided acute and convalescent COVID-19 samples. Sources were T cells, B-cell-depleted T cells, or PBMCs; the material itself was cDNA or gDNA.

CDR3 length equals 14 residues. CDR1 is MNHNY and CDR2 is SVGAGI in the germline V gene (reference sequence). The J segment lost 5 bases and the V segment lost 5 bases, leaving 6 bases of the junction unmatched. The authors' processing: Nucleated cell number was recorded as an estimate derived from reference gene primer amplification. Libraries were prepared by immunoSEQ multiplex PCR; TCRdb keeps only in-frame clonotypes and omits some of them. Clone size and V and J calls were adopted from that table, with D and trimming inferred from the DNA. The table has a few hundred thousand clones, 80% to 90% seen once.

The source is a woman between 45 and 60 years old with acute or convalescent COVID-19. The J gene is TRBJ1-1, the V gene TRBV6-6; 9 bases are a match to TRBD1. The material sequenced was peripheral blood. CDR3 nucleotides: TGTGCCAGCAGTCCGACGGACAGGGGAACTGAAGCTTTCTTT. Translated, it gives CASSPTDRGTEAFF.